This is a list of T cell receptor beta chains from one sample in a study of PD-1 blockade in classical Hodgkin lymphoma. Method: immunoSEQ multiplex PCR; TCRdb's copy keeps in-frame clones and lacks some. The sample contains 20,000 to 30,000 clones, approximately 80% of which appear only once. Source: peripheral blood mononuclear cells (PBMCs), taken before the second cycle of nivolumab. Every receptor here comes from a human donor with classical Hodgkin lymphoma. Each CDR3 is given with its conserved first and last residue. D genes are given only for firm matches. Size tells how often a clone was seen (once, few, many) or the class of an expanded clone, and some rows leave it out.

clone_size	d_call	v_call	j_call	cdr3_nt	cdr3_aa
-	TRBD2	TRBV27	TRBJ2-3	TGTGCCAGCAGTAAAATAGCGGGAGTTTCAGATACGCAGTATTTT	CASSKIAGVSDTQYF
-	-	TRBV7-2	TRBJ2-3	TGTGCCAGCAGCTTAGACAGACTTACAGATACGCAGTATTTT	CASSLDRLTDTQYF
few	TRBD2	TRBV15	TRBJ2-1	TGTGCCACCAGCATCACCGGGACTAGCGGGAGCGATGAGCAGTTCTTC	CATSITGTSGSDEQFF
-	-	TRBV11-2	TRBJ1-5	TGTGCCAGCAGCCCGGCCGGCGGATTTTATAGCAATCAGCCCCAGCATTTT	CASSPAGGFYSNQPQHF
few	-	TRBV4-2	TRBJ2-3	TGTGCCAGCAGCCAAGACAGCAGAAGCACAGATACGCAGTATTTT	CASSQDSRSTDTQYF
-	TRBD2	TRBV5-1	TRBJ2-3	TGCGCCAGCACCAAACTAGCGGGAGTTCGCGATACGCAGTATTTT	CASTKLAGVRDTQYF
-	-	TRBV6-5	TRBJ1-3	TGTGCCAGCAGGAAGGGGGTCGGAAACACCATATATTTT	CASRKGVGNTIYF
-	-	TRBV9	TRBJ2-1	TGTGCCAGCAGCGGCCACAGGGGACTCTACAATGAGCAGTTCTTC	CASSGHRGLYNEQFF
-	-	TRBV28	TRBJ1-5	TGTGCCAGCCGACCCACACAGGCTAATCAGCCCCAGCATTTT	CASRPTQANQPQHF
-	TRBD1	TRBV4-3	TRBJ1-3	TGCGCCAGCAGCGCACAGGGGCCGGGGACTGGAAACACCATATATTTT	CASSAQGPGTGNTIYF
-	TRBD1	TRBV6-6	TRBJ1-2	TGTGCCAGCAGTGGACAGGGCAGCTATGGCTACACCTTC	CASSGQGSYGYTF
-	-	TRBV28	TRBJ1-5	TGTGCCAGCAGTCCAAGGGGAGGGGTTAAGGGGTTAGGTCAGCCCCAGCATTTT	CASSPRGGVKGLGQPQHF
-	-	TRBV5-6	TRBJ2-5	TGTGCCAGCAGCCAAGGGACGGGGACCGAGACCCAGTACTTC	CASSQGTGTETQYF
few	-	TRBV21-1	TRBJ1-5	TGTGCCAGTTTACAGGGGGCGAGCAATCAGCCCCAGCATTTT	CASLQGASNQPQHF
-	-	TRBV7-2	TRBJ2-7	TGTGCCAGCAGCCCCAGTCGGGCCTACGAGCAGTACTTC	CASSPSRAYEQYF
-	-	TRBV6-6	TRBJ2-3	TGTGCCAGCAGTTACTCGGGTGGATCAGATACGCAGTATTTT	CASSYSGGSDTQYF
-	-	TRBV21-1	TRBJ2-1	TGTGCCAGCAGCAAAGCAGGAAATCGGGAGGGCCGCTACAATGAGCAGTTCTTC	CASSKAGNREGRYNEQFF
few	TRBD1	TRBV4-1	TRBJ1-5	TGCGCCAGCAGCCACGACGACAGGGATACTCAGCCCCAGCATTTT	CASSHDDRDTQPQHF
once	TRBD1	TRBV5-4	TRBJ1-2	TGTGCCAGCAGCTTGGGAGACAGGGTCTATGGCTACACCTTC	CASSLGDRVYGYTF
-	-	TRBV10-1	TRBJ2-2	TGCGCCAGCAGTGAGCGCAGGGAGACCGGGGAGCTGTTTTTT	CASSERRETGELFF
few	-	TRBV6-5	TRBJ2-7	TGTGCCAGCAGTTACTCCGGGACCGGACCTTCTCGGGAGCAGTACTTC	CASSYSGTGPSREQYF
-	TRBD2	TRBV7-6	TRBJ2-5	TGTGCCAGCAGTCACTTAGGACTAGCGGGAGTTGGGGAGACCCAGTACTTC	CASSHLGLAGVGETQYF
-	-	TRBV29-1	TRBJ1-1	TGCAGCGTAAGAACGGGACACTTGAACACTGAAGCTTTCTTT	CSVRTGHLNTEAFF
-	-	TRBV2	TRBJ2-7	TGTGCCAGCAGTCGCTACGAGCAGTACTTC	CASSRYEQYF
-	TRBD2	TRBV27	TRBJ2-1	TGTGCCAGCAGTTGGGCTAGCGGGAGCTCCTACAATGAGCAGTTCTTC	CASSWASGSSYNEQFF
-	-	TRBV5-1	TRBJ1-1	TGCGCCAGCAGCCGTTATTTCGGGGGTCTTCGGGACACTGAAGCTTTCTTT	CASSRYFGGLRDTEAFF
-	-	TRBV11-3	TRBJ1-2	TGTGCCAGCAGCTTAAGGGCGTCGCAAGGGGCGGTCGTCGGCTACACCTTC	CASSLRASQGAVVGYTF
-	TRBD1	TRBV7-8	TRBJ1-5	TGTGCCAGCAGCTTAGTCGGACAGGCCCGCAATCAGCCCCAGCATTTT	CASSLVGQARNQPQHF
-	-	TRBV6-5	TRBJ2-1	TGTGCCAGCAGTTACGGGGTGGGGGGCAATGAGCAGTTCTTC	CASSYGVGGNEQFF
-	TRBD1	TRBV6-5	TRBJ2-5	TGTGCCAGCGGCTCGGACAGGGTAGAGACCCAGTACTTC	CASGSDRVETQYF
-	-	TRBV19	TRBJ1-2	TGTGCCAGTAGTCCCCCCGGGGGCAGGGCCTATGGCTACACCTTC	CASSPPGGRAYGYTF
once	-	TRBV7-9	TRBJ1-5	TGTGCCAGCAGCTTAGGGACGCACATAAATCAGCCCCAGCATTTT	CASSLGTHINQPQHF
-	-	TRBV5-4	TRBJ2-7	TGTGCCAGCAGCTTGAAAGCCACCTACGAGCAGTACTTC	CASSLKATYEQYF
-	-	TRBV15	TRBJ2-2	TGTGCCACCCGGTATAAAGTGAACACCGGGGAGCTGTTTTTT	CATRYKVNTGELFF
medium-sized	TRBD1	TRBV27	TRBJ1-2	TGTGCCAGCAGTTATCTAGGGGGCGCGGATGGCTACACCTTC	CASSYLGGADGYTF
-	TRBD1	TRBV5-1	TRBJ2-1	TGCGCCAGCAGCGTGACAGGGTTCAATGAGCAGTTCTTC	CASSVTGFNEQFF
once	-	TRBV27	TRBJ1-6	TGTGCCAGCAGCACTGGCACCTATAATTCACCCCTCCACTTT	CASSTGTYNSPLHF
-	-	TRBV30	TRBJ2-3	TGTGCCTGGATGAGGGGCCAGGGCCTCACAGATACGCAGTATTTT	CAWMRGQGLTDTQYF
-	-	TRBV6-1	TRBJ1-5	TGTGCCAGCAGTGGGACGGAAGATCAGCCCCAGCATTTT	CASSGTEDQPQHF
-	-	TRBV5-5	TRBJ2-2	TGTGCCAGCAGTTTGCGGCAGTTTGACACCGGGGAGCTGTTTTTT	CASSLRQFDTGELFF
-	-	TRBV29-1	TRBJ1-4	TGCAGCGTTGATAGTCGGGGCGGTGGGGAAAAACTGTTTTTT	CSVDSRGGGEKLFF
-	-	TRBV9	TRBJ2-1	TGTGCCAGCAGCGTCCCACAGGCCCACAGGGTAGATGAGCAGTTCTTC	CASSVPQAHRVDEQFF
-	-	TRBV28	TRBJ1-2	TGTGCCAGCAGTTATTTGGGTTTTAACTATGGCTACACCTTC	CASSYLGFNYGYTF
-	-	TRBV9	TRBJ2-1	TGTGCCAGCAGCATAGGGGGACCAACCTACAATGAGCAGTTCTTC	CASSIGGPTYNEQFF
once	-	TRBV18	TRBJ2-6	TGTGCCAGCTCACCAGTTTTAGGAGTCTCTGGGGCCAACGTCCTGACTTTC	CASSPVLGVSGANVLTF